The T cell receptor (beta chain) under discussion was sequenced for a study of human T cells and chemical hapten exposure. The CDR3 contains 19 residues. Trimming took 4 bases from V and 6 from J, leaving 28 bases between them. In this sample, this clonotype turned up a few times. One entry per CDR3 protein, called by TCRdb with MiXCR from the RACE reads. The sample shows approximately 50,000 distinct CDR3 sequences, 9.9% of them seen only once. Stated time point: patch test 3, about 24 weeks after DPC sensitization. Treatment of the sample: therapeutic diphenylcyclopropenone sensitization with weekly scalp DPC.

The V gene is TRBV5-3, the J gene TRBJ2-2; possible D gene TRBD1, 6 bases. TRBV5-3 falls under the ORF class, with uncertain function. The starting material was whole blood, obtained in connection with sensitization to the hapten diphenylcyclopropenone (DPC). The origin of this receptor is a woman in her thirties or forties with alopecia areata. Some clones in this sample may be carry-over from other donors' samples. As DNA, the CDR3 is TGTGCCAGAAGCCACCTACTACTTAGAGGGGACATACCCCCCGGGGAGCTGTTTTTT. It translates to CARSHLLLRGDIPPGELFF.